These T cell receptor beta chains were read from a single sample in a study of cytomegalovirus exposure and HLA in healthy donors. TCRdb's table, derived via immunoSEQ multiplex PCR, lists solely in-frame clones and lacks some. In all, the sample yields some 150,000 clones. Sequences were obtained from PBMCs. These receptor sequences come from a man in his forties or fifties in good health and CMV-seronegative. Both conserved end residues are part of each CDR3. The D gene is left open where the match is weak.

CDR3: CSVEGGGQANYGYTF
DNA: TGCAGCGTTGAGGGGGGCGGACAGGCTAACTATGGCTACACCTTC
V: TRBV29-1
length: 15
J: TRBJ1-2
D: TRBD1

CDR3: CASSLSPGSYEQYF
DNA: TGTGCCAGCAGTTTATCGCCCGGGTCCTACGAGCAGTACTTC
V: TRBV27
length: 14
J: TRBJ2-7
D: NA

CDR3: CASSRGHYTGELFF
DNA: TGTGCCAGCAGTAGGGGACATTACACCGGGGAGCTGTTTTTT
V: TRBV6-5
length: 14
J: TRBJ2-2
D: NA

CDR3: CASSDSRDTYTGELFF
DNA: TGTGCCAGCAGTGACTCGAGGGACACATACACCGGGGAGCTGTTTTTT
V: TRBV6-4
length: 16
J: TRBJ2-2
D: NA

CDR3: CASSTRTGNTGELFF
DNA: TGTGCCAGTAGTACCCGGACAGGGAACACCGGGGAGCTGTTTTTT
V: TRBV19
length: 15
J: TRBJ2-2
D: TRBD1

CDR3: CASSLIGGGRANEQFF
DNA: TGCGCCAGCAGCTTGATAGGGGGGGGGCGTGCCAATGAGCAGTTCTTC
V: TRBV5-1
length: 16
J: TRBJ2-1
D: NA

CDR3: CASSFPGQSMTIYF
DNA: TGTGCCAGCAGCTTTCCAGGACAGTCGATGACCATATATTTT
V: TRBV7-2
length: 14
J: TRBJ1-3
D: NA

CDR3: CSAWDRAGQFF
DNA: TGCAGTGCCTGGGACAGGGCGGGCCAGTTCTTC
V: TRBV20-1
length: 11
J: TRBJ2-1
D: TRBD1

CDR3: CSVDRASGGRETQYF
DNA: TGCAGCGTTGATCGTGCTAGCGGGGGGCGGGAGACCCAGTACTTC
V: TRBV29-1
length: 15
J: TRBJ2-5
D: TRBD2

CDR3: CAISESGAGELFF
DNA: TGTGCCATCAGTGAGTCTGGAGCCGGGGAGCTGTTTTTT
V: TRBV10-3
length: 13
J: TRBJ2-2
D: NA